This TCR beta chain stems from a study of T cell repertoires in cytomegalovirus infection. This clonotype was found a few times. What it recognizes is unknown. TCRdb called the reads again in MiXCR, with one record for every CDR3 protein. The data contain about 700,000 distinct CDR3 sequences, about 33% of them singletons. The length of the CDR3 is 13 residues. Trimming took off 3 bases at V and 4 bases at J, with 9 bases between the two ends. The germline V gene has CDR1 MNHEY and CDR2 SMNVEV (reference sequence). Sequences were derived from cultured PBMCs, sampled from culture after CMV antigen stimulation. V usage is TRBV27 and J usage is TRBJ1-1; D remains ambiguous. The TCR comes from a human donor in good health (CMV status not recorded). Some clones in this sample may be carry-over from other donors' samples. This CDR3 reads CASSFHLGTEAFF. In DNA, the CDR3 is TGTGCCAGCAGTTTCCACCTGGGCACTGAAGCTTTCTTT.